Each of the 28 T cell receptor beta chains below was sequenced from the same sample in a study of spatial heterogeneity in lung cancer. Overall study findings and caveats: Tumor mutation count correlated with how many alpha and beta TCRs expanded intratumorally.

Time point meaning: sample taken at primary tumor resection. Each CDR3 protein is one row after TCRdb ran MiXCR on the 5' RACE reads. The sample holds roughly 16,000 distinct CDR3 sequences, less than 7.5% seen once. Antigens for these TCRs are unknown. Material: lung tumor tissue, obtained at surgery. These receptors were taken from a male donor with early-stage non-small cell lung cancer.

The chain joins TRBV2 to TRBJ1-6, with TRBD1 matching 11 bases. Germline V gives CDR1 SNHLY, CDR2 FYNNEI. The CDR3 is 15 amino acids. V shed 6 bases, J shed 7 bases, and the junction held 5 bases outside the gene matches. The CDR3: CASRDGTGGNSPLHF. In nucleotides, the CDR3 is TGTGCCAGCAGAGACGGGACAGGGGGAAATTCACCCCTCCACTTT.

This clonotype was recorded many times. V gene TRBV12-3 or TRBV12-4 combines with J gene TRBJ2-7; the match to TRBD2 covers 11 bases. The J segment lost 4 bases and the V segment lost 5 bases, leaving 4 bases of the junction unmatched. This CDR3 region has 14 residues. The CDR3 is CASSETSGKYEQYF. For the CDR3, the DNA is TGTGCCAGCAGTGAGACTAGCGGGAAGTACGAGCAGTACTTC.

This clonotype turned up a few times. V is TRBV6-5 and J is TRBJ2-2; D gene unclear. The CDR3 is made up of 14 amino acids. Trimming pared 4 bases from V and 1 base from J, leaving 7 bases between. Germline V lookup: CDR1 MNHEY, CDR2 SVGAGI. Written as DNA, the CDR3 is TGTGCCAGCAGTTTGACAAGGAACACCGGGGAGCTGTTTTTT. It yields the protein CASSLTRNTGELFF.

This clonotype was seen many times. The chain joins TRBV12-3 or TRBV12-4 to TRBJ1-5; the D is unclear. The V end lost 3 bases, the J end lost 5 bases, and 5 bases lay between the germline ends. The CDR3 extends over 12 amino acids. CDR3 nucleotides: TGTGCCAGCAGTTTCGGGGATCAGCCCCAGCATTTT. Residues: CASSFGDQPQHF.

The table lists this clonotype with a few counts. V usage is TRBV5-1 and J usage is TRBJ2-6; D unclear. V lost 0 bases and J 0 bases, leaving 4 bases between the germline ends. The CDR3 is made up of 15 amino acids. Germline V gene data show CDR1 as SGHRS and CDR2 as YFSETQ. The CDR3 nucleotides read TGCGCCAGCAGCTTGGTTGGCTCTGGGGCCAACGTCCTGACTTTC. Residues: CASSLVGSGANVLTF.

This clonotype was found many times. The chain employs TRBV25-1 and TRBJ2-7; D perhaps matches TRBD2 (7 bases). The germline V and J ends were trimmed by 8 bases and 2 bases, with 13 bases remaining between them. This CDR3 is 13 amino acids long. The germline V gene has CDR1 MGHDK and CDR2 SYGVNS. CDR3: CASGRGHPYEQYF. The CDR3 DNA sequence: TGTGCCAGCGGGAGGGGACACCCCTACGAGCAGTACTTC.

In its sample, this clonotype was seen many times. The V and J genes are TRBV30 and TRBJ2-7; 8 bases are shared with TRBD1. The CDR3 sequence is 12 residues long. The ends lost 4 bases at V and 6 bases at J; junction bases unmatched: 5. Germline V gives CDR1 GTSNPN, CDR2 SVGIG (reference sequence). The CDR3 nucleotides read TGTGCCTGGAACCAACAGGGGGGCGAGCAGTACTTC. Translating it yields CAWNQQGGEQYF.

As to this clonotype: A read error is possible here, since a much larger clone lies one base away. V gene TRBV7-2 combines with J gene TRBJ1-2; D remains ambiguous. Germline lookup yields CDR1 SGHTA and CDR2 FQGNSA. This CDR3 has 15 amino acids. Trimming pared 4 bases from V and 1 base from J, leaving 13 bases between. CDR3 in amino acids: CASSSGGCVNYGYTF. The CDR3 nucleotides are TGTGCCAGCAGCTCGGGAGGATGTGTTAACTATGGCTACACCTTC.

This clonotype has at least ten counts. The rearrangement joins TRBV5-4 to TRBJ2-2; 12 nucleotides line up with TRBD2. V trimming: 0 bases; J trimming: 7 bases; junction bases outside the gene matches: 4. Germline V CDR1 and CDR2: SGHNT, YYREEE (reference sequence). There are 16 residues in the CDR3. The CDR3: CASSLGLAGVSGELFF. Here the CDR3 DNA reads TGTGCCAGCAGCTTGGGACTAGCGGGAGTAAGCGGGGAGCTGTTTTTT.

This clonotype appeared many times. This rearrangement joins TRBV20-1 to TRBJ2-5, with TRBD1 as a possible D gene (5 bases). V dropped 0 bases and J dropped 5 bases, with 13 bases sitting between them. This CDR3 spans 14 amino acids. Germline V CDR1 and CDR2: DFQATT, SNEGSKA (reference sequence). The CDR3 nucleotides are TGCAGTGCTAGAGATCGGCAGGGATCCGAGACCCAGTACTTC. Its translation: CSARDRQGSETQYF.

This clonotype has a count of ten or more. This chain uses TRBV14 with TRBJ2-5; possible D gene TRBD2, 5 bases. This CDR3 has 15 amino acids. V lost 1 base and J lost 4, with 13 bases in between. The germline CDR1 and CDR2 sequences are SGHDN and FVKESK. CDR3 region: CASSQAEVHPETQYF. CDR3 DNA sequence: TGTGCCAGCAGCCAAGCGGAGGTGCACCCAGAGACCCAGTACTTC. Full variable domain (remainder filled in from reference TRBV14 and TRBJ2-5): EAGVTQFPSHSVIEKGQTVTLRCDPISGHDNLYWYRRVMGKEIKFLLHFVKESKQDESGMPNNRFLAERTGGTYSTLKVQPAELEDSGVYFCASSQAEVHPETQYFGPGTRLLVL.

This clonotype has a count of ten or more. The chain combines TRBV5-1 with TRBJ2-7; D possibly uses TRBD1 or TRBD2 (5 bases each). The germline CDR1 and CDR2 sequences are SGHRS and YFSETQ. The V gene lost 1 base and the J gene lost 2 bases, with 10 bases spanning the gap. CDR3 length equals 14 residues. CDR3 residues: CASSLYGGAYEQYF. CDR3 coding DNA: TGCGCCAGCAGCTTGTATGGGGGAGCCTACGAGCAGTACTTC.

This clonotype was found many times. The J gene is TRBJ2-5, the V gene TRBV5-1; weak D call: TRBD1 (6 bases). This CDR3 contains 15 residues. V was clipped by 0 bases and J by 5 bases, with 14 bases between them. The germline V gene has CDR1 SGHRS and CDR2 YFSETQ. The CDR3 nucleotides read TGCGCCAGCAGCTTGGATGGCAGGGGAGACGAGACCCAGTACTTC. This gives the protein CASSLDGRGDETQYF. The full variable domain, rest sourced from reference TRBV5-1 and TRBJ2-5, is KAGVTQTPRYLIKTRGQQVTLSCSPISGHRSVSWYQQTPGQGLQFLFEYFSETQRNKGNFPGRFSGRQFSNSRSEMNVSTLELGDSALYLCASSLDGRGDETQYFGPGTRLLVL.

This clonotype has ten or more counts. This chain links TRBV10-3 with TRBJ2-7; TRBD1 might be the D (5 bases). From germline, CDR1 is ENHRY and CDR2 SYGVKD. The CDR3 sequence is 15 residues long. The germline V and J ends were trimmed by 5 bases and 7 bases, with 21 bases remaining between them. This chain's CDR3 is CAISNPGLNVDEQYF. The CDR3 bases are TGTGCCATCAGTAACCCAGGGTTGAACGTCGATGAGCAGTACTTC.

Many counts were recorded for this clonotype. The J gene is TRBJ2-7, the V gene TRBV7-2; 9 bases are shared with TRBD2. After removal of 5 bases from V and 7 bases from J, the junction contained 15 bases not matched to a gene. The germline CDR1 and CDR2 sequences are SGHTA and FQGNSA. The CDR3 totals 16 residues. CDR3 in amino acids: CASSRGGASGAGEQYF. The CDR3 region has the DNA TGTGCCAGCAGCCGCGGAGGGGCTAGCGGGGCAGGGGAGCAGTACTTC.

This clonotype came up many times. This chain links TRBV6-5 with TRBJ1-1, with 7 bases identical to TRBD1. Per the germline V gene, CDR1 is MNHEY and CDR2 is SVGAGI. This CDR3 is built from 16 residues. V shed 6 bases and J 7 bases; nucleotides not matched to a gene: 17. Written as DNA, the CDR3 is TGTGCCAGCAGCCGACAGGGTGGACCTGGGGGGGATGAAGCTTTCTTT. Its translation: CASSRQGGPGGDEAFF.

Many counts were recorded for this clonotype. V and J are TRBV27 and TRBJ2-5; tentatively, D is TRBD1 (6 bases). The CDR3 covers 12 residues. From germline, CDR1 is MNHEY and CDR2 SMNVEV (reference sequence). With 8 bases removed from V and 4 bases from J, the gap between germline ends came to 11 bases. In nucleotides, the CDR3 is TGTGCCAGCGCGGACAGAGGAGAGACCCAGTACTTC. This codes for CASADRGETQYF.

This clonotype was counted ten times or more. The V call is TRBV4-3, the J call TRBJ1-1, with D hard to call. The germline V and J ends were trimmed by 0 bases and 4 bases, with 9 bases remaining between them. CDR3 length: 14 amino acids. Per the germline V gene, CDR1 is LGHNA and CDR2 is YSLEER. CDR3 sequence (DNA): TGCGCCAGCAGCCAAGAGCGATGGACCACTGAAGCTTTCTTT. Its translation: CASSQERWTTEAFF.

This clonotype occurred many times. J is TRBJ1-2 and V is TRBV5-1; 8 bases match TRBD1. This CDR3 is built from 13 residues. V gave up 0 bases and J gave up 8 bases; unmatched junction bases: 3. CDR1 SGHRS and CDR2 YFSETQ come from the germline V gene. Written as DNA, the CDR3 is TGCGCCAGCAGCTTGGTGACAGGGGACGGCTACACCTTC. Translated: CASSLVTGDGYTF.

In this sample, this clonotype is large. The rearrangement uses TRBV6-6 and TRBJ2-2, with a tentative D call TRBD2 (6 bases). The ends were cut back, 3 bases at V and 5 bases at J, with 7 bases in the middle. The CDR3 spans 13 residues. The V gene's germline CDR1 is MNHNY and CDR2 SVGAGI (reference sequence). In nucleotides, the CDR3 is TGTGCCAGCAGTTATCGGGGGACCGGGGAGCTGTTTTTT. Protein product: CASSYRGTGELFF.

This chain connects TRBV10-3 to TRBJ1-5; 11 nucleotides line up with TRBD1. This CDR3 spans 12 amino acids. J lost 11 bases, V lost 10 bases, and 7 bases had no gene match. CDR1 and CDR2 (germline): ENHRY, SYGVKD. This CDR3 is CATTGQGAAQHF. The CDR3 nucleotides read TGTGCCACCACAGGACAGGGGGCAGCCCAGCATTTT.

This clonotype was observed many times. The V and J genes are TRBV5-1 and TRBJ2-3, with D uncertain. Trimming cost V 0 bases and J 5 bases, with 10 bases left between them. CDR1 is SGHRS and CDR2 is YFSETQ in the germline V gene. The CDR3 has 14 residues. CDR3 bases: TGCGCCAGCAGCTTGGGGAGAACTGGAGATACGCAGTATTTT. It codes for CASSLGRTGDTQYF.

This clonotype was observed a handful of times. This rearrangement joins TRBV11-2 to TRBJ2-1; D ambiguous. This CDR3 region has 13 residues. Germline CDR1 is SGHAT and CDR2 is FQNNGV. V shed 3 bases and J shed 7 bases, with 10 bases lying between them. The CDR3 sequence is CASSFQSGNEQFF. For the CDR3, the DNA is TGTGCCAGCAGCTTTCAATCGGGTAATGAGCAGTTCTTC.

This clonotype was seen at least ten times. The chain joins TRBV7-2 to TRBJ2-2, with D uncertain. Deletions cut 5 bases from V and 2 bases from J, with 9 bases between. The CDR3 totals 14 residues. Germline values: CDR1 SGHTA, CDR2 FQGNSA. Here the CDR3 reads CASSATRNTGELFF. CDR3 bases: TGTGCCAGCAGCGCGACTCGCAACACCGGGGAGCTGTTTTTT.

This clonotype was recorded at least ten times. J is TRBJ2-5 and V is TRBV29-1; tentative D call: TRBD2 (8 bases). The ends were cut back, 6 bases at V and 2 bases at J, with 13 bases in the middle. The CDR3 covers 13 residues. Germline CDR1 SQVTM, CDR2 ANQGSEA. DNA of the CDR3: TGCAGCGTCCGGGAGGGGGCTCAAGAGACCCAGTACTTC. It translates to CSVREGAQETQYF.

Ten or more counts support this clonotype. The chain combines TRBV27 with TRBJ2-1; 8 nucleotides line up with TRBD2. This CDR3 spans 15 amino acids. V trimming: 3 bases; J trimming: 9 bases; junction bases outside the gene matches: 10. Germline-derived CDR1 and CDR2 are MNHEY and SMNVEV (reference sequence). CDR3 residues: CASSLTSEVPGEQFF. In DNA form, the CDR3 reads TGTGCCAGCAGTTTGACTAGCGAGGTACCGGGTGAGCAGTTCTTC.

This clonotype was seen at least ten times. The gene calls are TRBV30 and TRBJ2-3; 8 bases line up with TRBD1. With V trimmed by 5 bases and J by 3 bases, 1 base remained unmatched. The CDR3 length is 12 residues. Germline V gives CDR1 GTSNPN, CDR2 SVGIG (reference sequence). CDR3 coding DNA: TGTGCCTGGGACAGGGGAACAGATACGCAGTATTTT. Its protein product is CAWDRGTDTQYF.

In this sample, this clonotype turned up many times. The rearrangement joins TRBV5-1 to TRBJ2-2, with 8 bases fitting TRBD1. V dropped 5 bases and J dropped 4; count of bases not matched to a gene: 16. The CDR3 has 18 amino acids. The germline V gene encodes CDR1 SGHRS and CDR2 YFSETQ. The CDR3 here is CASSLKFVSGGSTGELFF. The CDR3 region has the DNA TGCGCCAGCAGTCTAAAGTTCGTATCAGGGGGCTCCACCGGGGAGCTGTTTTTT.